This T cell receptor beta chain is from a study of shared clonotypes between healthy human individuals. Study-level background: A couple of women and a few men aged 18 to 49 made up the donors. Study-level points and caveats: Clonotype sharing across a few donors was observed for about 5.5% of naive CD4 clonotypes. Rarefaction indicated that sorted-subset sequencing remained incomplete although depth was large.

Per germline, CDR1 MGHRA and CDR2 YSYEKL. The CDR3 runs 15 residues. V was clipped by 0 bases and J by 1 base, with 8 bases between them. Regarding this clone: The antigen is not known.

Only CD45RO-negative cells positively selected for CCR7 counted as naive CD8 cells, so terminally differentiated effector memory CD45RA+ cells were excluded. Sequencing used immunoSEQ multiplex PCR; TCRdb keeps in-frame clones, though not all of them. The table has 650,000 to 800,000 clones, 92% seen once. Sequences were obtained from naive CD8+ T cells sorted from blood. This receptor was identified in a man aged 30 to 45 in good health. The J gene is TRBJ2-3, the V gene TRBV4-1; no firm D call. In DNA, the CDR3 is TGCGCCAGCAGCCAAGATGACCAGGGCACAGATACGCAGTATTTT. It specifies CASSQDDQGTDTQYF.